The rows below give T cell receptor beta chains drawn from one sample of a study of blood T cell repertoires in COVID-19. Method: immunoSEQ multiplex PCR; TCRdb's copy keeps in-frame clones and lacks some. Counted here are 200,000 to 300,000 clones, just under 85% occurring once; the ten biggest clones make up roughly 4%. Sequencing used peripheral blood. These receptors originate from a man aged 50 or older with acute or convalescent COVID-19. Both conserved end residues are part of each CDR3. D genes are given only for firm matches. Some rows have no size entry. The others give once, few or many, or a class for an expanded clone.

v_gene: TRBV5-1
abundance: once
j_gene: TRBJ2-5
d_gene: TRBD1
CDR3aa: CASSGPRDREETQYF
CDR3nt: TGCGCCAGCAGCGGCCCCCGGGACAGGGAGGAGACCCAGTACTTC

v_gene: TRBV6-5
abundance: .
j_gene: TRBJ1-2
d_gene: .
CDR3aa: CASRSPYSGYYGYTF
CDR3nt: TGTGCCAGCAGAAGCCCTTATTCAGGGTACTATGGCTACACCTTC

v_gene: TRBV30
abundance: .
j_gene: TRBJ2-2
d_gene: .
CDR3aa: CAGQGWNTGELFF
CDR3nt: TGTGCCGGCCAGGGGTGGAACACCGGGGAGCTGTTTTTT

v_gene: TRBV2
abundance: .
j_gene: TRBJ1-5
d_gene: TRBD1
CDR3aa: CASEATGEYSNQPQHF
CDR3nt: TGTGCCAGCGAGGCCACAGGGGAATATAGCAATCAGCCCCAGCATTTT

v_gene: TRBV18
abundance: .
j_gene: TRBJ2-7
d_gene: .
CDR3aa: CASSPLAGWSSSYEQYF
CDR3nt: TGTGCCAGCTCACCCCTGGCAGGCTGGTCGTCCTCCTACGAGCAGTACTTC

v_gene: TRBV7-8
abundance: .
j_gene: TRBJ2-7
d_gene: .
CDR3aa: CASSLGGQSSYEQYF
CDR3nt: TGTGCCAGCAGCTTGGGGGGACAGAGCTCCTACGAGCAGTACTTC

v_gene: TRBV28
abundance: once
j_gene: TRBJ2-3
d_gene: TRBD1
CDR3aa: CASSLGTGNSDTQYF
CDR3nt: TGTGCCAGCAGTTTAGGGACAGGCAATTCAGATACGCAGTATTTT

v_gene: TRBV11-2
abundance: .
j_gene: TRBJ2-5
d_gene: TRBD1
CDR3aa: CASSTGQGRETQYF
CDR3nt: TGTGCCAGCAGTACAGGACAGGGACGGGAGACCCAGTACTTC

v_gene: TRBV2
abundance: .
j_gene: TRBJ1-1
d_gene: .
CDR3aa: CASRSLPGATEAFF
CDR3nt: TGTGCCAGCAGAAGCCTCCCGGGAGCCACTGAAGCTTTCTTT

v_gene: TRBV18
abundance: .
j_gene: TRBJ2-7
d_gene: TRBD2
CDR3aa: CASLGLPGGEQYF
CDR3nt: TGTGCCAGCTTAGGCCTTCCGGGAGGGGAGCAGTACTTC

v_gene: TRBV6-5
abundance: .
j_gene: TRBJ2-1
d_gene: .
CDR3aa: CASSYSGVNEQFF
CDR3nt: TGTGCCAGCAGTTACTCAGGGGTGAATGAGCAGTTCTTC

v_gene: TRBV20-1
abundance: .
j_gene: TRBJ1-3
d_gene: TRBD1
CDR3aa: CSASSMAGGRNTIYF
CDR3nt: TGCAGTGCTAGTAGTATGGCAGGGGGCAGAAACACCATATATTTT

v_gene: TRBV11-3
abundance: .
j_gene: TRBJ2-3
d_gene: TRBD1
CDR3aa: CASSETGQVGTDTQYF
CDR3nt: TGTGCCAGCAGCGAGACCGGACAGGTGGGCACAGATACGCAGTATTTT

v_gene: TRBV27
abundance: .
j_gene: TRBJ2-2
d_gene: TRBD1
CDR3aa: CASSLSGQGWTGELFF
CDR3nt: TGTGCCAGCAGTTTATCGGGACAGGGTTGGACCGGGGAGCTGTTTTTT

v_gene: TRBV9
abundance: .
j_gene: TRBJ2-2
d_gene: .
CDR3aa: CASSVGTGELFF
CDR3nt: TGTGCCAGCAGCGTCGGCACCGGGGAGCTGTTTTTT

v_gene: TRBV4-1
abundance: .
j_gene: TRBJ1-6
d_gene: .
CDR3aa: CASSHPTGNSPLHF
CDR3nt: TGCGCCAGCAGCCATCCCACAGGGAACTCACCCCTCCACTTT

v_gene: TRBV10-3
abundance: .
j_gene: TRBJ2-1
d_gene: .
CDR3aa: CAISESGGWGLGEQFF
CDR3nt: TGTGCCATCAGTGAGTCGGGGGGTTGGGGGTTAGGTGAGCAGTTCTTC

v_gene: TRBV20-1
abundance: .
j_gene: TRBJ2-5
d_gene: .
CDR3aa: CSASIGLAQETQYF
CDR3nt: TGCAGTGCTAGTATAGGCCTAGCCCAAGAGACCCAGTACTTC

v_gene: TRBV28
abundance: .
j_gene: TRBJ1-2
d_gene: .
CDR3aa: CASSFGDGYTF
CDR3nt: TGTGCCAGCAGTTTCGGGGATGGCTACACCTTC

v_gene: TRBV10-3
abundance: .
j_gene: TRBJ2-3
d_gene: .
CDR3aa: CATARTGASTDTQYF
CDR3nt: TGTGCCACCGCGAGAACGGGAGCGTCCACAGATACGCAGTATTTT

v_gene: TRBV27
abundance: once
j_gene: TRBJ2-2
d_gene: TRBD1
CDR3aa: CASSLDRSNTGELFF
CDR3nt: TGTGCCAGCAGTTTGGACAGGTCGAACACCGGGGAGCTGTTTTTT

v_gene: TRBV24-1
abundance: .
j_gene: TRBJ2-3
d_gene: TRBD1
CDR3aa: CATSDSLGTGGGTDTQYF
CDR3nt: TGTGCCACCAGTGACTCATTGGGAACAGGGGGCGGAACAGATACGCAGTATTTT

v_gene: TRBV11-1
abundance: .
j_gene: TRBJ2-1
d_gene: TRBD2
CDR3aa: CASRLEGLASREQFF
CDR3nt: TGTGCCAGCAGATTGGAGGGACTAGCGAGTCGTGAGCAGTTCTTC

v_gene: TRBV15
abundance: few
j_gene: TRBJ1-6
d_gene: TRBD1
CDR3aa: CATSRVRQGNSPLHF
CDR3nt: TGTGCCACCAGCAGAGTTAGACAGGGGAATTCACCCCTCCACTTT

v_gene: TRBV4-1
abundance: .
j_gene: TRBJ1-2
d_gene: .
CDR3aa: CASSPWTGDMDSYTF
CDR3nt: TGCGCCAGCAGCCCTTGGACGGGCGATATGGACAGCTACACCTTC

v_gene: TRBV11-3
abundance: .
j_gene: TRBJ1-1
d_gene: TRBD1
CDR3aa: CASSLSRDRGRGARNTEAFF
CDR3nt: TGTGCCAGCAGCTTAAGCCGGGACAGGGGCCGAGGGGCAAGAAACACTGAAGCTTTCTTT

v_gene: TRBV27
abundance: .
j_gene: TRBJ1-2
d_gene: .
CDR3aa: CASSSSFGLGAWGYTF
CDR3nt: .

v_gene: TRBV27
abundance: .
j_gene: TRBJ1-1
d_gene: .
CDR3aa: CASSLSTGVGEAFF
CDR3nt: TGTGCCAGCAGTTTATCGACCGGGGTTGGTGAAGCTTTCTTT

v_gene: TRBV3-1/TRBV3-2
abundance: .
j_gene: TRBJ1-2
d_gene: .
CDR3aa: CASSQAGRGYTF
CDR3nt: TGTGCCAGCAGCCAGGCAGGGCGAGGCTACACCTTC

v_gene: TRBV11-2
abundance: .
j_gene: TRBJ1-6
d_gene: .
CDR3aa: CASSASGTYNSPLHF
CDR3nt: TGTGCCAGCAGCGCCTCCGGGACATATAATTCACCCCTCCACTTT

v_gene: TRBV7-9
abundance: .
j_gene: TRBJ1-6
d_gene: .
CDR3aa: CASSSHGRGSYNSPLHF
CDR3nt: TGTGCCAGCAGCTCCCATGGAAGGGGGTCCTATAATTCACCCCTCCACTTT

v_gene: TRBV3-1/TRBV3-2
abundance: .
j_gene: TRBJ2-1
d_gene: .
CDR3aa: CASSQGTGHQQFF
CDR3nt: TGTGCCAGCAGCCAAGGAACAGGGCACCAGCAGTTCTTC

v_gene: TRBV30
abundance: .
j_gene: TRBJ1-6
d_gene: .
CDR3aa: CAWSVGGPYNSPLHF
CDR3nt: TGTGCCTGGAGTGTTGGAGGTCCCTATAATTCACCCCTCCACTTT

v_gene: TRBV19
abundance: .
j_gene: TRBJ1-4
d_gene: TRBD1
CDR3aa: CASSLGTGNSEKLFF
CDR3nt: TGTGCCAGTAGTCTCGGGACAGGGAATAGTGAAAAACTGTTTTTT

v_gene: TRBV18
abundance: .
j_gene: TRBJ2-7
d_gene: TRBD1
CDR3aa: CASSPSLTGPEQYF
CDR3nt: TGTGCCAGCTCACCAAGCCTGACAGGGCCCGAGCAGTACTTC

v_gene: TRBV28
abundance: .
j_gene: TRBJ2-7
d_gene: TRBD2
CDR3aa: CASSFSLAGVGEQYF
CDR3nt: TGTGCCAGCAGTTTCAGCCTAGCGGGAGTAGGCGAGCAGTACTTC

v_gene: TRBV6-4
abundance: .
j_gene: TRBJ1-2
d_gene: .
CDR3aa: CASSDRGIGYTF
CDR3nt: TGTGCCAGCAGTGACAGGGGAATCGGCTACACCTTC

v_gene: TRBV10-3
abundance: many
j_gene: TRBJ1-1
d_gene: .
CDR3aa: CAISEGGYTEAFF
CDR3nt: TGTGCCATCAGTGAGGGGGGGTACACTGAAGCTTTCTTT

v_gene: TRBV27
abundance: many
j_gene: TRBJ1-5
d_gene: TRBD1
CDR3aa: CASSPRVTTGGRLSLQPQHF
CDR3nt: TGTGCCAGCAGTCCTCGAGTAACGACAGGGGGTCGTCTTTCCCTTCAGCCCCAGCATTTT

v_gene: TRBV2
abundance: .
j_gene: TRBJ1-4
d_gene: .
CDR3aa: CASNLNGRNEKLFF
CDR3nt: TGTGCCAGCAACCTAAATGGGAGGAATGAAAAACTGTTTTTT

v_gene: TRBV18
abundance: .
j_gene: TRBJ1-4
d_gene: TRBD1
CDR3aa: CASSPTRQGTSTNEKLFF
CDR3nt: TGTGCCAGCTCACCGACCAGACAGGGAACATCAACTAATGAAAAACTGTTTTTT

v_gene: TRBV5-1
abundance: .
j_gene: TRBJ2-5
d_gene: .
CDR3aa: CASSLVGGLQATQYF
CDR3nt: TGCGCCAGCAGCTTGGTAGGAGGCCTGCAGGCGACCCAGTACTTC

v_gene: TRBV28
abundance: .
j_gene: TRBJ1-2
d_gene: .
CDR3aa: CASSLVSGGYTF
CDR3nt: TGTGCCAGCAGTTTAGTCTCGGGGGGCTACACCTTC

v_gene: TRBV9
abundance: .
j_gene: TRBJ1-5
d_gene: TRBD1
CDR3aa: CASSPTPQGNQPQHF
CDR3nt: TGTGCCAGCAGTCCAACCCCACAGGGGAACCAGCCCCAGCATTTT

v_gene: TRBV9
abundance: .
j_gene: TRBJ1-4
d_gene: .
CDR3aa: CASSVDPRAREATNEKLFF
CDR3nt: TGTGCCAGCAGCGTAGACCCCAGAGCCCGGGAGGCAACTAATGAAAAACTGTTTTTT

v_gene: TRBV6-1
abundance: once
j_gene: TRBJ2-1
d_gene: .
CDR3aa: CASSEYPGGGYEQFF
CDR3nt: TGTGCCAGCAGTGAATACCCAGGGGGAGGTTATGAGCAGTTCTTC

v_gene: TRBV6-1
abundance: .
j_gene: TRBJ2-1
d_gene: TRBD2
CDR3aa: CASSDSGGAREQFF
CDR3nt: TGTGCCAGCAGTGACAGCGGGGGGGCCCGTGAGCAGTTCTTC

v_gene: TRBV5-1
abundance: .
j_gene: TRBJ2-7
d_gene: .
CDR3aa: CASSLESVSYEQYF
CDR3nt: TGCGCCAGCAGCTTGGAGTCGGTCTCCTACGAGCAGTACTTC

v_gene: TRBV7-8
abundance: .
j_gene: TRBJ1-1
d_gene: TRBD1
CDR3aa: CASSLGQGKVNTEAFF
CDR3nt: TGTGCCAGCAGCCTTGGACAGGGGAAGGTGAACACTGAAGCTTTCTTT